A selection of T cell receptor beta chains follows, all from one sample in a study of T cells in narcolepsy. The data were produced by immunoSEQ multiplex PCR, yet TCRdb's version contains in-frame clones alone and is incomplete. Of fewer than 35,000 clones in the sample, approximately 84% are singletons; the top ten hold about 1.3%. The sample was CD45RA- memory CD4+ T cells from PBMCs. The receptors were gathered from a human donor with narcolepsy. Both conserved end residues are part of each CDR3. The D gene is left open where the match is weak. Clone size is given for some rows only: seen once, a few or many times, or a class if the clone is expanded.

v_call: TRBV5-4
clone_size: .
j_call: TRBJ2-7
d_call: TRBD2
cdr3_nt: TGTGCCAGCAGCTTGCCCAGCGGGGTAACCTACGAGCAGTACTTC
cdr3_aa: CASSLPSGVTYEQYF

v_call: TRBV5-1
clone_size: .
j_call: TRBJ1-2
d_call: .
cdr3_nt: TGCGCCAGCAGCTTTGGAGCAGGGTATGGCTACACCTTC
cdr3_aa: CASSFGAGYGYTF

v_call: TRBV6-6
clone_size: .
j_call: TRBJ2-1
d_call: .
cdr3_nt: TGTGCCAGCAGTTTCGACAATGAGCAGTTCTTC
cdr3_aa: CASSFDNEQFF

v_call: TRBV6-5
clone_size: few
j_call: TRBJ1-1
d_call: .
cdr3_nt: TGTGCCAGCAGTGATCGGGGTGGGCGGACTGAAGCTTTCTTT
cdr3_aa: CASSDRGGRTEAFF

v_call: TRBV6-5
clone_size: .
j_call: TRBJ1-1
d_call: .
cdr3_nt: TGTGCCAGCAAGGCGGACACTGAAGCTTTCTTT
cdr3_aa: CASKADTEAFF

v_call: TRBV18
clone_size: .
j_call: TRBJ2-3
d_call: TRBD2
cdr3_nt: TGTGCCAGCTCACGAGCGGGGGGAGGCGGCACAGATACGCAGTATTTT
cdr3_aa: CASSRAGGGGTDTQYF

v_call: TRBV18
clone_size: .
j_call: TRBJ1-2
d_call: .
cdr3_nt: TGTGCCAGCTCCCCGAACAGGGAGCAAGGTGGCTACACCTTC
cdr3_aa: CASSPNREQGGYTF

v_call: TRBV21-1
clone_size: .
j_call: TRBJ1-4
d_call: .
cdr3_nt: TGTGCCAGCAGCAAAGGTGGGGGGGCTGGGGAAAAACTGTTTTTT
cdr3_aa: CASSKGGGAGEKLFF

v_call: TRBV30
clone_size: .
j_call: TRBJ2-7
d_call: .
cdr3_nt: TGTGCCTGGACGATACAGTACGGGAGCTCCTACGAGCAGTACTTC
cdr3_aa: CAWTIQYGSSYEQYF

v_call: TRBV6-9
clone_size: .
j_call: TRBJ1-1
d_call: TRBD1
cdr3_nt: TGTGCCAGCAGAAACGACAGGGTCGGTGAAGCTTTCTTT
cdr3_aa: CASRNDRVGEAFF

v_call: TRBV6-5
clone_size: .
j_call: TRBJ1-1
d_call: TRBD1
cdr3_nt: TGTGCCAGCCACAGGGGGGCGGACACTGAAGCTTTCTTT
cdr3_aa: CASHRGADTEAFF

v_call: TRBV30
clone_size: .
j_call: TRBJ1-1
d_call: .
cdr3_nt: TGTGCCCATGGGCGGGGGAGGGACACTGAAGCTTTCTTT
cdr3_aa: CAHGRGRDTEAFF

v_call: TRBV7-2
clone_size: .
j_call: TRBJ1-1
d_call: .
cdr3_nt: TGTGCCAGCCGCCCAATGAACACTGAAGCTTTCTTT
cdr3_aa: CASRPMNTEAFF

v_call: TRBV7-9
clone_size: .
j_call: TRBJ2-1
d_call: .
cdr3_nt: TGTGCCAGCTTAGCCATGGGGGTAAACTCCTACAATGAGCAGTTCTTC
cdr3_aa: CASLAMGVNSYNEQFF

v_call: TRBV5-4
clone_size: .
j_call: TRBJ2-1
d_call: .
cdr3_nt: TGTGCCAGCAGCTTGGCCCGGCTGGACCTCTCGCGGAATGAGCAGTTCTTC
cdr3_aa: CASSLARLDLSRNEQFF

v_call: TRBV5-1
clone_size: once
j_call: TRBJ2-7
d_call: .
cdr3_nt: TGCGCCAGCAGCTCTCAGCAGGGCCACGAGCAGTACTTC
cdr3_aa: CASSSQQGHEQYF

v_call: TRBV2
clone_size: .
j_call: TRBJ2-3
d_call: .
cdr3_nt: TGTGCCAGCAGAGTTAACGGATGGACAGATACGCAGTATTTT
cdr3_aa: CASRVNGWTDTQYF

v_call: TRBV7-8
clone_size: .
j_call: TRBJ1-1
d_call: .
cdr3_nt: TGTGCCAGCAGCTTAGGGGGGGACACTGAAGCTTTCTTT
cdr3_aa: CASSLGGDTEAFF

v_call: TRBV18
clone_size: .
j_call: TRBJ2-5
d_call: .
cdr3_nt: TGTGCCAGCTCGGATCGCGAGACCCAGTACTTC
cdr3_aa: CASSDRETQYF

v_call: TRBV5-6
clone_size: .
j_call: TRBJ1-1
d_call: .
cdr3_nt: TGTGCCAGCAGAGCGCAGGGACCCACTGAAGCTTTCTTT
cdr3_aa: CASRAQGPTEAFF

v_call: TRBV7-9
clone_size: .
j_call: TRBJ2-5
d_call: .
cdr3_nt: TGTGCCAGCAGCTTAGGGGTTGGTAAGGAGACCCAGTACTTC
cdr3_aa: CASSLGVGKETQYF

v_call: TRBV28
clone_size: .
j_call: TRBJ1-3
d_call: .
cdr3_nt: TGTGCCAGCAGTTTATCAGGGAGGGAAAACACCATATATTTT
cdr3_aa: CASSLSGRENTIYF

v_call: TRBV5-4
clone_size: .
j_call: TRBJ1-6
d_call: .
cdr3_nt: TGTGCCAGCAGCTTGGGAGGGAATAATTCACCCCTCCACTTT
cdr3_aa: CASSLGGNNSPLHF

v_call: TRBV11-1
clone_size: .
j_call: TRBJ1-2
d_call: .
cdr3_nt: TGTGCCAGCAGCCCAGCAGCTGGGGGTTCTAACTATGGCTACACCTTC
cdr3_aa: CASSPAAGGSNYGYTF

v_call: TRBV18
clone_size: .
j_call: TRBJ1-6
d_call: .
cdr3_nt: TGTGCCAGCTCACCACCGAGTGTAGGGAGCTATAATTCACCCCTCCACTTT
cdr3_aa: CASSPPSVGSYNSPLHF

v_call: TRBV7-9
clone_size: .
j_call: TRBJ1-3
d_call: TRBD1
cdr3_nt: TGTGCCAGCAGCCCCGGGACAGCAACCTCTGGAAACACCATATATTTT
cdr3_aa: CASSPGTATSGNTIYF

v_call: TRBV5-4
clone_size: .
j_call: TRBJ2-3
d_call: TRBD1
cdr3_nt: TGTGCCAGCAGAGGACAGGGGGGGATTCCAGATACGCAGTATTTT
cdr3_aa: CASRGQGGIPDTQYF

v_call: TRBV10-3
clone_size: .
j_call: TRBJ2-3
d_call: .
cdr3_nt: TGTGCCATCACCCCACGAGTCACAGATACGCAGTATTTT
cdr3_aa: CAITPRVTDTQYF

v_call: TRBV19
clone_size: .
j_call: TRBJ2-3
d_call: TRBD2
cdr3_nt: TGTGCCAGTACCTCTAGCGGGGGGGCCACAGATACGCAGTATTTT
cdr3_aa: CASTSSGGATDTQYF

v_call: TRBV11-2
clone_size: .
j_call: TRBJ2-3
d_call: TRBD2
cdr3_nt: TGTGCCAGCAGCCCCATAGCGGGGCGAGATACGCAGTATTTT
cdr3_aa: CASSPIAGRDTQYF

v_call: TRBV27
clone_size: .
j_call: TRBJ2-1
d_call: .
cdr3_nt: TGTGCCAGCAGCCCCCGAGACACGAGCTCCTACAATGAGCAGTTCTTC
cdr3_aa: CASSPRDTSSYNEQFF

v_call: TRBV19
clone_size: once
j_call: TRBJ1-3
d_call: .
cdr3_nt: TGTGCCACCCTGGGGAGGACCCGGGGTTTCGGAAACACCATATATTTT
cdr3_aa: CATLGRTRGFGNTIYF

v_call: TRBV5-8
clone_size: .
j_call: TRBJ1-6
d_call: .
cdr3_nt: TGTGCCAGCAGCTGGGAGGGACCCACGAGCTCCTATAATTCACCCCTCCACTTT
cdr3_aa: CASSWEGPTSSYNSPLHF

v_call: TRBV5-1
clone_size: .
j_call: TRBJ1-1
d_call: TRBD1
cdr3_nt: TGCGCCAGCAGCCAAGGACAGGTTGACTCCACTGAAGCTTTCTTT
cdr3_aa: CASSQGQVDSTEAFF

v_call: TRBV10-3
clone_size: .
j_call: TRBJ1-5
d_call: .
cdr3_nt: TGTGCCACTACTCAGGGGAAGAGGGATCAGCCCCAGCATTTT
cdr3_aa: CATTQGKRDQPQHF

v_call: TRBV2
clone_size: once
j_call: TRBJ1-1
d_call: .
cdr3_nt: TGTGCCAGCAGTGAAGTAAGTGATACTGAAGCTTTCTTT
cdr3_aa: CASSEVSDTEAFF

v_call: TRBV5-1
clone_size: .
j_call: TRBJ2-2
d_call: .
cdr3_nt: TGCGCCAGCAGCTTAGACAGTCAGGCCGCCGGGGAGCTGTTTTTT
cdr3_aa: CASSLDSQAAGELFF

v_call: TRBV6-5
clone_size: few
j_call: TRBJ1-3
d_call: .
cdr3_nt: TGTGCCAGCAGTTACTCCGGCGGAGGAAACACCATATATTTT
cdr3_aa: CASSYSGGGNTIYF

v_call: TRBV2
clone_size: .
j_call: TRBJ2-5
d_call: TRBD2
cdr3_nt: TGTGCCAGCAGTGGGGGACTACTGCAAGAGACCCAGTACTTC
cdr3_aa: CASSGGLLQETQYF

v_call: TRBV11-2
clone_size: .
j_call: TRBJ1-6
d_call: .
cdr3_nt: TGTGCCAGCAGCCCAAATATGGGGGCCAGGCTCCATTCACCCCTCCACTTT
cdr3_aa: CASSPNMGARLHSPLHF

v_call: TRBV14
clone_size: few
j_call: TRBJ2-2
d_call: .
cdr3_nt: TGTGCCAGCAGACGCAGGTTGACCGGGGAGCTGTTTTTT
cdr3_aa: CASRRRLTGELFF

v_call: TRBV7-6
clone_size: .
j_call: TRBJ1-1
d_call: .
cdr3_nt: TGTGCCAGCAGCGCCGGCCTCCTTCTGAACACTGAAGCTTTCTTT
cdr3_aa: CASSAGLLLNTEAFF

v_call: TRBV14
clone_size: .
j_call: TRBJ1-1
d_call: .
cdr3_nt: TGTGCCAGCAGCCAAGATCAGGGAGCAGCTTTCTTT
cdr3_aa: CASSQDQGAAFF

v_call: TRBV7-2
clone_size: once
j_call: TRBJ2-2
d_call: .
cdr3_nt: TGTGCTACAAAAGGGCCAGGGGGGATCGGGGAGCTGTTTTTT
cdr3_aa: CATKGPGGIGELFF

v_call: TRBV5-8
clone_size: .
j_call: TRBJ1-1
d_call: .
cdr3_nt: TGTGCCAGCAGCTTGACAGGGTTTGTAGGGACTGAAGCTTTCTTT
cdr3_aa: CASSLTGFVGTEAFF

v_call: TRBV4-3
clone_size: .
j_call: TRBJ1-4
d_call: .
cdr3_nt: TGCGCCAGCAGCCAAGTCCCCAGGGCGGGGCGAAATGAAAAACTGTTTTTT
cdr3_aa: CASSQVPRAGRNEKLFF

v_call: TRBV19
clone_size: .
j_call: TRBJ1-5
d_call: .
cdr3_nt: TGTGCCAGTAGTATTATCCGGATGAGCAATCAGCCCCAGCATTTT
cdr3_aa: CASSIIRMSNQPQHF

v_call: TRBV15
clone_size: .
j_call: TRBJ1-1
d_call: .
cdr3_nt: TGTGCCACCAGCAGAGATTTATCCACTGAAGCTTTCTTT
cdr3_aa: CATSRDLSTEAFF

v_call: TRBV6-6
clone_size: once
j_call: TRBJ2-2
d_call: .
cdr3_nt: TGTGCCAGCACCATAACCGGGGAGCTGTTTTTT
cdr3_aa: CASTITGELFF

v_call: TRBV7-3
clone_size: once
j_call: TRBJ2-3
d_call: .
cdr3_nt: TGTGCCAGCAGCCCGCGGGGTCGTGCTAGCACAGATACGCAGTATTTT
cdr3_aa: CASSPRGRASTDTQYF

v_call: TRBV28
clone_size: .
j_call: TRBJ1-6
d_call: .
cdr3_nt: TGTGCCAGCGCGATCAGGGTTTTAGGTTCACCCCTCCACTTT
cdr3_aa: CASAIRVLGSPLHF

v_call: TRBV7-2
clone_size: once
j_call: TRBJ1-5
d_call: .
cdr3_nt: TGTGCCAGCAGCCCCGGGGGAGTCGATAATCAGCCCCAGCATTTT
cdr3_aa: CASSPGGVDNQPQHF

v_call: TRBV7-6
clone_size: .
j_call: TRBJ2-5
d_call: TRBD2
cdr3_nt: TGTGCCAGCAGCTCGGACCCAGGGACTATTGGGGAGACCCAGTACTTC
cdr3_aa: CASSSDPGTIGETQYF

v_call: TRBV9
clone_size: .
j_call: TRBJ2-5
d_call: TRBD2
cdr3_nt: TGTGCCAGCAGCCCTCAAGCGGGGGGAAGGGAGACCCAGTACTTC
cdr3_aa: CASSPQAGGRETQYF

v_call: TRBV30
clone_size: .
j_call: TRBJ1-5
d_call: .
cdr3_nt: TGTGCCTGGAGCCTTCGTTCGGTGGAAAATCAGCCCCAGCATTTT
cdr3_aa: CAWSLRSVENQPQHF

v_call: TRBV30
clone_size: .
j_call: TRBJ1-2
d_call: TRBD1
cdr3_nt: TGTGCCTGGAGCGGACAGGTCTATAACTATGGCTACACCTTC
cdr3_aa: CAWSGQVYNYGYTF

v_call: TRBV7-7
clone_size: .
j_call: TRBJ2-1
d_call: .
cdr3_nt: TGTGCTAGCAGCTTGGCCTCGAGCAATGAGCAGTTCTTC
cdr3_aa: CASSLASSNEQFF

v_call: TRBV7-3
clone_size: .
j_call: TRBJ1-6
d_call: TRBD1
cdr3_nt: TGTGCCAGCAGCCTAGGGACAGGGATAAATTCACCCCTCCACTTT
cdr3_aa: CASSLGTGINSPLHF